This T cell receptor beta chain was obtained from a study of Tregs in tolerant kidney transplant recipients. The study's findings and limits: The small number of patients limits these findings pending further validation. Some patients' samples used different primers over time, so nucleotide sequences weren't comparable.

With regard to this clone: Its cognate antigen is unknown.

Deletions cut 7 bases from V and 8 bases from J, with 14 bases between. This CDR3 spans 12 amino acids. Germline V gives CDR1 LNHDA, CDR2 SQIVND (reference sequence). The method was immunoSEQ multiplex PCR; TCRdb's version includes in-frame clones alone and lacks a portion of them. The sample consists of some 70,000 clones, about 89% of them appearing once. This rearrangement joins TRBV19 to TRBJ1-2, with D possibly TRBD1 on 5 matching bases. The sequencing used CD4+ T cells from blood, collected before the transplant. The sequence came from a human donor who received a combined kidney and bone marrow transplant. This chain's CDR3 is CASTQGGEGYTF. The CDR3 nucleotides read TGTGCCAGTACTCAGGGTGGGGAAGGCTACACCTTC.